This record concerns one T cell receptor beta chain sequence. The antigen it recognizes is unknown. No much larger clone exists at a distance of one base, and base qualities are not known. Libraries were constructed by PCR. DNA from cultured CD4+ T cells underwent TCR sequencing with the Oncomine TCR Beta short-read assay at the Johns Hopkins FTIC core. The QIAamp micro DNA kit was used to extract genomic DNA from the cultured CD4+ T cells. Oncomine TCR Beta libraries from cultured CD4+ T cells were pooled using unique dual indexes and sequenced on an Illumina iSeq 100. On the study's bioinformatics: Non-productive sequences were removed, and CDR3s that did not start with C, did not end with F or W, or were shorter than 7 amino acids were discarded. The MANAFEST web application was used to identify antigen-specific clonotypes by comparing peptide-stimulated wells against reference wells and other culture wells. To be called positive, a clone needed an FDR below 0.05, an odds ratio above 5, and a productive frequency above 0.1% in at least two of three replicate wells. Cross-reactive clonotypes were defined as significantly expanded in both SARS-CoV-2 spike wells and at least one common cold coronavirus spike condition. Using R version 3.6.1, CDR3 homology was evaluated through Levenshtein distances (stringdist) along with unrooted phylogenetic trees (ape). TCRdb passed the public sequencing reads through fastp at Q25 and MiXCR, retaining productive beta sequences. Every entry covers one CDR3 protein and lists the most common genes and DNA from its rows. TCRdb's processing, not the authors', yielded these V and J calls. The sample table lists around 20,000 distinct CDR3 sequences, 40% to 50% of them with a count of one. The ten top clones hold about 13% of the sample.

The sample belongs to a study of vaccination and CD4 T cells after COVID-19 (dated by TCRdb to the early 2020s). Regarding the study in general: Convalescent patients had a positive SARS-CoV-2 result on nasal swab PCR, and of these patients, some ten had mild disease and one had severe disease. Six males and four females were included in the convalescent cohort, with two Hispanic individuals, seven Caucasians, two Asians and one multiracial person represented. Participants received two doses of either the Pfizer-BioNTech BNT162b2 vaccine (n=8) or the Moderna mRNA-1273 vaccine (n=2). Post-COVID blood samples from convalescent patients were collected a median of around 100 days after diagnosis, with a range of 35 to 161 days. The time from the second vaccine dose to post-vaccine blood sampling had a median of roughly 72 days and ranged from about 12 to 241 days. For stimulating the cultures, overlapping spike peptide pools were used, derived from SARS-CoV-2 as well as from the common cold coronaviruses HCoV-NL63, HCoV-OC43 and HCoV-229E. Control cultures received a CEFX viral epitope pool as the positive control, an HIV-1 Nef peptide pool as the negative control, or no peptide. The spike-specific CD4+ TCR repertoire was compared before and after mRNA vaccination in approximately 9 COVID-19 convalescent patients and a few infection-naive healthy vaccine recipients.

Study-wide conclusions, independent of this receptor: The median number of SARS-CoV-2-reactive clonotypes rose from approximately 20 after infection to a few dozen after vaccination, but the change was not significant. Nearly all vaccine-specific clones in convalescent patients (304 of 307) were mono-reactive for SARS-CoV-2 spike rather than cross-reactive with common cold coronaviruses. The number of convalescent patients in the study was relatively small, and the study did not examine early timepoints following natural infection. In convalescent patients, a median 86.3% of post-vaccine SARS-CoV-2-reactive clones were detected only after vaccination, and vaccine-specific priming was suggested by this finding.

Looking up the germline V gene (reference sequence) yields CDR1 WNHNN and CDR2 SYGVQD. Measured from the cysteine to the phenylalanine, the CDR3 is 15 residues long. CDR3 DNA is the only sequence kept; it has 45 bases, read in frame from the first base. Relative to germline, V is 6 bases shorter and J is 0 bases shorter, with 14 bases between their ends. What the treatment or condition label conveys for this sample: 10-day PBMC culture with coronavirus spike peptide pools or control peptides (ViraFEST assay). To expand antigen-specific T cells with peptide pools and then pick out the expanded clonotypes through TCR sequencing, the study relied on the ViraFEST assay. Positive SARS-CoV-2 PCR tests in the convalescent patients dated from March to December 2020, before Alpha, Beta and Delta variants emerged in the United States. Each well held some 2 million PBMCs cultured in IMDM containing about 5% human AB serum and roughly 9.7 IU/ml IL-2, with 10 ug/ml peptide pools added. On days 3 and 7, half of the culture medium was replaced with fresh IL-2-containing medium. After roughly 11 days of culture, CD4+ T cells were isolated by negative selection with the EasySep CD4+ T cell isolation kit. Ficoll-Paque Plus gradient centrifugation was used to isolate PBMCs from whole blood, and the isolated PBMCs were then either used fresh or cryopreserved at -140C. In general, triplicate wells were set up for every culture condition.

This clonotype was sampled from a human donor with COVID-19. The sample was cultured CD4+ T cells from blood. This receptor chain uses TRBV10-1 and TRBJ2-5, with a weak D call of TRBD2 (5 bases match). CDR3 protein: CASSSEREYQETQYF. The nucleotide sequence is TGCGCCAGCAGCAGTGAAAGGGAGTACCAAGAGACCCAGTACTTC.